Below, one T cell receptor (beta chain) is given with its context. The antigen remains unidentified. CDR3 size: 14 residues. V was shortened by 8 bases and J by 0 bases, with 13 bases between the two germline ends. Germline CDR1 reads ENHRY; CDR2 reads SYGVKD. This specimen belongs to a study of identifying expanded T cells in peripheral blood. Data came from immunoSEQ multiplex PCR; TCRdb stores just in-frame clones and leaves some out. This sample has 100,000 or so clones, with approximately 88% found just once. General observations from the study: Roughly two-week clone count variance significantly increased as total template count grew. About 1.2 clones differed between technical replicates, versus roughly 16 and 20 over time.

During the collection period, no donor immune events like infections were recorded. This TCR came from a person aged 18 to 70 in good health. Sequences were obtained from blood. The J gene is TRBJ1-1, the V gene TRBV10-3; D uncertain. The DNA of the CDR3 is TGTGCCATCCACACGGGATCCATGAACACTGAAGCTTTCTTT. Translated, it gives CAIHTGSMNTEAFF.